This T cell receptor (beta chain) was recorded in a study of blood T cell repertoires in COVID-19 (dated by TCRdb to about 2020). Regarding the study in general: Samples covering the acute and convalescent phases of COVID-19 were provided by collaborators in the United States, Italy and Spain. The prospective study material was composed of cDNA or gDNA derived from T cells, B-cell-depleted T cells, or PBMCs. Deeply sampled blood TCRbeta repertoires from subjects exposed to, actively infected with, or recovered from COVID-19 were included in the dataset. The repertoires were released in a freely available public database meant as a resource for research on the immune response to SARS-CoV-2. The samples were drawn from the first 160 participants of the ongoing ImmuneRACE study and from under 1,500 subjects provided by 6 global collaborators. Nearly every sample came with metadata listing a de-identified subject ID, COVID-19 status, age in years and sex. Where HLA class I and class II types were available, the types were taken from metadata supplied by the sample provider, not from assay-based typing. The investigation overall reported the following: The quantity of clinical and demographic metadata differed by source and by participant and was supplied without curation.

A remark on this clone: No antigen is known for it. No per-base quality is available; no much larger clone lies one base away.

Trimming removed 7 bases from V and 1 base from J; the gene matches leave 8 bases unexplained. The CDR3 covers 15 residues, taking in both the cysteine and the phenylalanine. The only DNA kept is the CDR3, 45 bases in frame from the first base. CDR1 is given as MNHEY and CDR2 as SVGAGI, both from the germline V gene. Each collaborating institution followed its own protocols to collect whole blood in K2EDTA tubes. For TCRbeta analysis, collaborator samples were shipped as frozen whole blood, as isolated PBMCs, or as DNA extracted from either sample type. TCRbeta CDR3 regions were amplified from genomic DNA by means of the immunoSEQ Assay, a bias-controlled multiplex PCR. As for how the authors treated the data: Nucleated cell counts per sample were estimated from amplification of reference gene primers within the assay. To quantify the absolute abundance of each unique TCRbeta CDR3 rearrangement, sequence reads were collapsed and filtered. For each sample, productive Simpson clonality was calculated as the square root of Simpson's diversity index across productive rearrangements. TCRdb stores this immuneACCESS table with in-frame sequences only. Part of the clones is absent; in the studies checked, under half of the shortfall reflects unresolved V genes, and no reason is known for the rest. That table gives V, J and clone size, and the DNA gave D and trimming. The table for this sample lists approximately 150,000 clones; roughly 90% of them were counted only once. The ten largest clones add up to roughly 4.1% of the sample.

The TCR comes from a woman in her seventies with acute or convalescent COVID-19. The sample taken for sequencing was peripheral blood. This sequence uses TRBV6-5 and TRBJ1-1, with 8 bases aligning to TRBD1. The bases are TGTGCCAGCACCAAATTAGGACAGGGGAACACTGAAGCTTTCTTT. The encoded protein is CASTKLGQGNTEAFF.